The 8 T cell receptor beta chains given below trace back to one sample, sequenced in a study of T-cell memory formation after mild COVID-19. TCRdb analysed the 5' RACE reads with MiXCR anew, one entry per CDR3 protein. The sample lists some 410,000 distinct CDR3 sequences; more than 20% were seen once. The sequenced material came from PBMCs or a T cell subset sorted from them (not recorded which). The receptors come from an adult woman who had mild COVID-19 (a few samples of this study predate the infection). Cell type and time point are not known.

This chain uses TRBV14 with TRBJ2-7; TRBD2 is a possible D gene (6 bases). V was shortened by 4 bases and J by 3 bases, with 13 bases between the two germline ends. The V gene's germline CDR1 is SGHDN and CDR2 FVKESK. CDR3 length equals 14 residues. In DNA, the CDR3 is TGTGCCAGCAGCCCCGCCGGGACTTACTACGAGCAGTACTTC. It translates to CASSPAGTYYEQYF.

V usage is TRBV6-5 and J usage is TRBJ2-3, with TRBD2 matching over 8 bases. The germline CDR1 and CDR2 sequences are MNHEY and SVGAGI. This CDR3 comprises 17 residues. The junction had 5 bases not matched to a gene; V was cut back by 0 bases and J by 0 bases. DNA of the CDR3: TGTGCCAGCAGTTACTCGTGGACTAGCCTTAGCACAGATACGCAGTATTTT. Translation: CASSYSWTSLSTDTQYF.

The chain has TRBV6-5 and TRBJ1-4; D possibly corresponds to TRBD1 (6 bases). Per the germline V gene, CDR1 is MNHEY and CDR2 is SVGAGI. Trimming left V 6 bases short and J 1 base short, with 21 bases between. The CDR3 consists of 18 residues. CDR3 sequence reads: CASSYVGGRVGTNEKLFF. The DNA of the CDR3 is TGTGCCAGCAGCTACGTCGGGGGGCGCGTGGGAACTAATGAAAAACTGTTTTTT.

There are a few counts of this clonotype. The chain combines TRBV20-1 with TRBJ2-5; D unclear. The germline gives CDR1 DFQATT, CDR2 SNEGSKA (reference sequence). This CDR3 is 12 amino acids long. V was shortened by 3 bases and J by 5 bases, with 10 bases between the two germline ends. CDR3 region: CSASKSGETQYF. As DNA, the CDR3 is TGCAGTGCTAGCAAATCTGGGGAGACCCAGTACTTC.

This chain connects TRBV20-1 to TRBJ1-5; D is undetermined. This CDR3 comprises 13 residues. Germline CDR1 and CDR2: DFQATT and SNEGSKA (reference sequence). Trimming cost V 5 bases and J 6 bases, with 14 bases left between them. For the CDR3, the DNA is TGCAGTGCTCGCGGGCCGCGGGGTCAGCCCCAGCATTTT. Translating gives CSARGPRGQPQHF.

The chain combines TRBV19 with TRBJ1-1; D uncertain. The V gene lost 6 bases and the J gene lost 4 bases, with 21 bases spanning the gap. The CDR3 length is 16 residues. Germline CDR1 is LNHDA and CDR2 is SQIVND (reference sequence). In DNA, the CDR3 is TGTGCCAGTAGCCCACTTAGGACTCTCGGGAGCACTGAAGCTTTCTTT. This sequence encodes CASSPLRTLGSTEAFF.

This clonotype has just a few counts. The chain has TRBV6-5 and TRBJ1-2; no firm D call. The CDR3 consists of 13 residues. Trimming removed 8 bases from V and 4 bases from J, with 14 bases in between. Germline CDR1 and CDR2: MNHEY and SVGAGI. CDR3 loop: CASRRTGSYGYTF. CDR3 bases: TGTGCCAGCCGGCGGACCGGGAGCTATGGCTACACCTTC.

This clonotype occurred a few times. The chain combines TRBV12-3 or TRBV12-4 with TRBJ2-5, with 9 bases lining up with TRBD1. With 1 base clipped from V and 2 bases from J, the junction kept 8 bases outside the gene matches. The length of the CDR3 is 17 residues. This CDR3 reads CASSLDLGQGVQETQYF. The CDR3, as DNA: TGTGCCAGCAGTTTAGATTTGGGACAGGGAGTACAAGAGACCCAGTACTTC.